A selection of T cell receptor beta chains follows, all from one sample in a study of shared clonotypes between healthy human individuals. Clones were sequenced by immunoSEQ multiplex PCR, and TCRdb holds only the in-frame ones, with some missing. This sample carries over a million clones, roughly 74% of them seen once, and the ten largest clones take around 0.6%. Input material: memory CD4+ T cells from PBMCs. The receptors were sampled from a young man in good health. Some clones in this sample may be carry-over from other donors' samples. CDR3s include the opening cysteine and the closing phenylalanine or tryptophan. The D gene is left open where the match is weak. Rows give clone size only sometimes, using once, few, many, or a class for an expanded clone.

d_gene | j_gene | v_gene | abundance | CDR3nt | CDR3aa
- | TRBJ1-5 | TRBV4-2 | - | TGTGCCAGCAGCCAAGAGGATAATCAGCCCCAGCATTTT | CASSQEDNQPQHF
- | TRBJ2-1 | TRBV6-6 | - | TGTGCCAGCAGTGGGACTGTGGATGAGCAGTTCTTC | CASSGTVDEQFF
- | TRBJ1-5 | TRBV18 | - | TGTGCCAGCTCACCACCGGGCAGGAATAGCAATCAGCCCCAGCATTTT | CASSPPGRNSNQPQHF
TRBD1 | TRBJ1-2 | TRBV5-4 | few | TGTGCCAGCAGCTCCCGGACAGGGGGCGACTATGGCTACACCTTC | CASSSRTGGDYGYTF
- | TRBJ1-5 | TRBV27 | - | TGTGCCAGCAGTTTAGGAGGGGCAGGGGATCAGCCCCAGCATTTT | CASSLGGAGDQPQHF
- | TRBJ2-1 | TRBV28 | - | TGTGCCAGCAGTCCGGACAGTTACAATGAGCAGTTCTTC | CASSPDSYNEQFF
- | TRBJ2-3 | TRBV7-2 | - | TGTGCCAGCAGCTTCTCCCTGAAGGGTAACACAGATACGCAGTATTTT | CASSFSLKGNTDTQYF
- | TRBJ2-2 | TRBV2 | - | TGTGCCAGCAGGGGGGACGCGAACACCGGGGAGCTGCTTTTT | CASRGDANTGELLF
- | TRBJ2-7 | TRBV2 | - | TGTGCCAGCAGTGAGGGATGGGTGGAGCAGTACTTC | CASSEGWVEQYF
TRBD2 | TRBJ2-1 | TRBV7-2 | - | TGTGCCAGCAGCCGGACTAGCGGGAATTACAATGAGCAGTTCTTC | CASSRTSGNYNEQFF
- | TRBJ2-3 | TRBV19 | - | TGTGCCAGTAGCGCGACGAGAGAGAGCACGCAGTATTTT | CASSATRESTQYF
TRBD2 | TRBJ2-1 | TRBV5-4 | - | TGTGCCAGCAGCTTTAGTAGGACTAGTGACAATGAGCAGTTCTTC | CASSFSRTSDNEQFF
TRBD1 | TRBJ2-7 | TRBV28 | - | TGTGCCAGCAGGGGTCGGGACAGATCCTACGAGCAGTACTTC | CASRGRDRSYEQYF
- | TRBJ1-2 | TRBV9 | - | TGTGCCAGCAGCGCCTCCAGGGGCGGCTACACCTTC | CASSASRGGYTF
TRBD2 | TRBJ2-3 | TRBV28 | - | TGTGCCAGCAGTGGACCGGGACTAGCGTCTAGTACAGATACGCAGTATTTT | CASSGPGLASSTDTQYF
TRBD2 | TRBJ2-7 | TRBV5-6 | - | TGTGCCAGCAGGGATAGCGGGAGACTCGGCGAGCAGTACTTC | CASRDSGRLGEQYF
- | TRBJ2-2 | TRBV2 | - | TGTGCCAGCAACCGGGACGGCGCGAACACCGGGGAGCTGTTTTTT | CASNRDGANTGELFF
- | TRBJ2-2 | TRBV28 | once | TGTGCCAGCAGGCGAGAGGTACCCGGGGAGCTGTTTTTT | CASRREVPGELFF
- | TRBJ2-1 | TRBV6-6 | once | TGTGCCAGCAGCCGAGACTCCTACAATGAGCAGTTCTTC | CASSRDSYNEQFF
TRBD2 | TRBJ2-7 | TRBV5-1 | - | TGCGCCAGCAGCTTGGCCGGGGGGGCGGAGTACGAGCAGTACTTC | CASSLAGGAEYEQYF
- | TRBJ1-2 | TRBV28 | - | TGTGCCAGCAGGAGTGATTTGGGACGGTCTAACTATGGCTACACCTTC | CASRSDLGRSNYGYTF
- | TRBJ1-1 | TRBV10-3 | - | TGTGCCATCAGACCCGACCAGGACACTGAAGCTTTCTTT | CAIRPDQDTEAFF
- | TRBJ1-1 | TRBV18 | - | TGTGCCAGCTCTGACACATCGGGTACTGAAGCTTTCTTT | CASSDTSGTEAFF
TRBD1 | TRBJ2-2 | TRBV29-1 | - | TGCAGCGTCCGACAGGGATCGAACACCGGGGAGCTGTTTTTT | CSVRQGSNTGELFF
- | TRBJ1-5 | TRBV4-2 | - | TGTGCCAGCAGCCCTGGAGAGATGACAGGCCGGGGGCCCCAGCATTTT | CASSPGEMTGRGPQHF
- | TRBJ2-3 | TRBV6-1 | - | TGTGCCAGCAGGGTTAGCTCTAGCACAGATACGCAGTATTTT | CASRVSSSTDTQYF
TRBD2 | TRBJ2-7 | TRBV9 | - | TGTGCCAGCAGCCCTACTAGCGGGAGTGGGGCCTACGAGCAGTACTTC | CASSPTSGSGAYEQYF
- | TRBJ1-2 | TRBV28 | - | TGTGCCAGCAGTCGCCAAGACTCCCTTGGCTACACCTTC | CASSRQDSLGYTF
- | TRBJ2-6 | TRBV6-6 | - | TGTGCCAGCAGTTACTACCCGGGGGCCAACGTCCTGACTTTC | CASSYYPGANVLTF
- | TRBJ1-2 | TRBV27 | - | TGTGCCAGCAGCCCCATCGAAGGGTTGACTGGCTACACCTTC | CASSPIEGLTGYTF
- | TRBJ2-3 | TRBV6-5 | - | TGTGCCAGCACCCAACCTAGCACAGATACGCAGTATTTT | CASTQPSTDTQYF
TRBD2 | TRBJ2-2 | TRBV4-1 | many | TGCGCCAGCAGCCAAGGAATTAGCGGGAGGGACACCGGGGAGCTGTTTTTT | CASSQGISGRDTGELFF
- | TRBJ2-6 | TRBV9 | few | TGTGCCAGCAGCGCCGGGGACCCCTCTGGGGCCAACGTCCTGACTTTC | CASSAGDPSGANVLTF
- | TRBJ1-2 | TRBV28 | - | TGTGCCATCCAGGGAGGGGGGCGCTCCTATGGCTACACCTTC | CAIQGGGRSYGYTF
TRBD2 | TRBJ2-7 | TRBV7-2 | few | TGTGCCAGCAGCTTAGCGGGACTAGCGGGGGACCCTTACGAGCAGTACTTC | CASSLAGLAGDPYEQYF
TRBD2 | TRBJ2-1 | TRBV7-3 | few | TGTGCCAGCAGCTACGGAGGACTAGCGCTCAATGAGCAGTTCTTC | CASSYGGLALNEQFF
TRBD2 | TRBJ2-1 | TRBV9 | - | TGTGCCAGCAGCCCGGGACTAGTAGTCAATGAGCAGTTCTTC | CASSPGLVVNEQFF
- | TRBJ1-1 | TRBV19 | - | TGTGCCAGTAGTATAGTAGCCGTTAGAGACACTGAAGCTTTCTTT | CASSIVAVRDTEAFF
- | TRBJ1-3 | TRBV5-1 | once | TGCGCCAGCAGTAGAAGGGACTCTGGAAACACCATATATTTT | CASSRRDSGNTIYF
TRBD1 | TRBJ1-2 | TRBV25-1 | - | TGTGCCAGCAGTGAATCGGGCAGGGGGAATGGCTACACCTTC | CASSESGRGNGYTF
- | TRBJ1-1 | TRBV28 | - | TGTGCCAGCAGTTTCGCAGGGGTGAACACTGAAGCTTTCTTT | CASSFAGVNTEAFF
- | TRBJ2-7 | TRBV13 | - | TGTGCCAGCAGCTCAAGACAGTACTACGAGCAGTACTTC | CASSSRQYYEQYF
- | TRBJ2-5 | TRBV6-5 | - | TGTGCCAGCGGGCTCCGGCGGGGCGGGCAAGAGACCCAGTACTTC | CASGLRRGGQETQYF
TRBD2 | TRBJ2-1 | TRBV11-2 | - | TGTGCCAGCAGTCCACGGACTAGCGGTTACGGTGAGCAGTTCTTC | CASSPRTSGYGEQFF
- | TRBJ2-7 | TRBV19 | - | TGTGCCAGTAGTATAGGCGGGAACTCCTACGAGCAGTACTTC | CASSIGGNSYEQYF
TRBD1 | TRBJ2-2 | TRBV5-1 | - | TGCGCCAGCGCGGACAGGGGGTCCGTCGGGGAGCTGTTTTTT | CASADRGSVGELFF